The source of this TCR beta chain is a study of T cell responses to AZD1222 COVID-19 vaccine. Sequencing was performed with immunoSEQ multiplex PCR; in TCRdb, only in-frame clones are kept and a portion is missing. This sample has 150,000 to 200,000 clones, with 80% to 90% found just once. Overall study results and limits: Nearly half of spike-specific TCRs reportedly target unmutated variant regions. The sample set comprised mostly white British donors with more females, and clonal diversity was possibly underestimated.

Per the germline V gene, CDR1 is SEHNR and CDR2 is FQNEAQ (reference sequence). This CDR3 is 13 amino acids long. Trimming shortened V by 3 bases and J by 5 bases, and 7 bases separated the two germline ends. As to this clone: Antigen unknown.

Sequenced here: peripheral blood, sampled on day 0 of AZD1222 vaccination. This chain links TRBV7-9 with TRBJ1-4; D is uncertain. The sequence was obtained from an adult in good health. CDR3 sequence reads: CASSFSGNEKLFF. CDR3 sequence (DNA): TGTGCCAGCAGCTTTTCCGGGAATGAAAAACTGTTTTTT. Drawing the rest from reference TRBV7-9 and TRBJ1-4, the complete variable domain is DTGVSQNPRHKITKRGQNVTFRCDPISEHNRLYWYRQTLGQGPEFLTYFQNEAQLEKSRLLSDRFSAERPKGSFSTLEIQRTEQGDSAMYLCASSFSGNEKLFFGSGTQLSVL.